The entry below gives a single T cell receptor (beta chain) sequence along with its context. Its target is unknown. The sample is drawn from a study of cytomegalovirus exposure and HLA in healthy donors. Study information: The 550 to 800 first-cohort repertoires and the 120 or so validation repertoires shared the same platform, a later analysis reported.

Study-wide results and caveats: More than 150 TCR beta chains were listed as cytomegalovirus-associated. Whilst most TCR sequences proved rare, a subset of public TCRs occurred across many donors.

V lost 2 bases and J lost 7, with 12 bases in between. CDR3 length: 14 amino acids. Germline V lookup: CDR1 MNHEY, CDR2 SMNVEV (reference sequence). Assay used: immunoSEQ multiplex PCR; TCRdb lists only in-frame clones, some missing. The sample lists some 190,000 clones, around nine tenths seen once, with about 7.2% in the top ten. The sequenced sample was PBMCs. The genes are TRBV27 and TRBJ1-5; no firm D call. The sequence derives from a young man in good health and CMV-seropositive. For the CDR3, the DNA is TGTGCCAGCAGTTTACGCCCATTGTCCCAGCCCCAGCATTTT. As protein: CASSLRPLSQPQHF.